Following are 10 T cell receptor beta chains from one sample sequenced in a study of OX40 agonist ivuxolimab in advanced cancers. Library preparation employed the immunoSEQ multiplex PCR assay. TCRdb holds this immuneACCESS table with in-frame rearrangements only. Some clones are missing; in checked studies, unresolved V genes explain under half, and the rest has no known cause. Counted in this sample were roughly 68,000 clones; approximately 90% of them appeared once. The ten most abundant clones make up roughly an eighth of the sample. The sample in question was CD4+ or CD8+ T cells sorted from blood, obtained in a trial of the OX40 agonist ivuxolimab. Source of these receptors: an adult with an advanced solid tumor such as melanoma, head and neck, liver or kidney cancer.

The chain joins TRBV30 to TRBJ2-1; maybe TRBD1 (5 bases). CDR1 and CDR2 (germline): GTSNPN, SVGIG (reference sequence). The length of the CDR3 is 13 residues. With 1 base removed from V and 9 bases from J, the gap between germline ends came to 13 bases. CDR3 DNA sequence: TGTGCCTGGAGTGCGGACAACGCGGCTGAGCAGTTCTTC. Protein sequence: CAWSADNAAEQFF.

The V gene is TRBV5-6, the J gene TRBJ2-1; TRBD2 matches 9 bases. The germline V gene encodes CDR1 SGHDT and CDR2 YYEEEE. V was pared by 0 bases and J by 2 bases, with 6 bases of the junction left unmatched. CDR3 length: 17 residues. The CDR3 coding sequence is TGTGCCAGCAGCTTGGGTGGTAGCGGGAGCCCCTACAATGAGCAGTTCTTC. It is translated as CASSLGGSGSPYNEQFF.

The chain links TRBV7-9 to TRBJ1-4; D possibly corresponds to TRBD1 (5 bases). The CDR3 is 15 residues long. In germline, CDR1 is SEHNR, CDR2 FQNEAQ (reference sequence). Trimming removed 6 bases from V and 2 bases from J, with 13 bases in between. The CDR3: CASSTRRETNEKLFF. CDR3 nucleotide sequence: TGTGCCAGCAGTACCCGCAGGGAGACTAATGAAAAACTGTTTTTT.

The V gene is TRBV27, the J gene TRBJ2-1, with TRBD2 matching over 7 bases. The CDR3 has 16 amino acids. The ends lost 5 bases at V and 3 bases at J; junction bases unmatched: 10. Germline V gives CDR1 MNHEY, CDR2 SMNVEV (reference sequence). DNA of the CDR3: TGTGCCAGCAGTCTCTCAAGCGGGGCCCTCTACAATGAGCAGTTCTTC. Its protein product is CASSLSSGALYNEQFF.

This CDR3 reads CASSSERQGYEQYF. The CDR3 nucleotides read TGTGCCAGCAGCTCCGAGCGACAGGGCTACGAGCAGTACTTC. This chain uses TRBV13 with TRBJ2-7; 7 bases line up with TRBD1. The CDR3 has 14 residues. V shed 4 bases and J 3 bases; nucleotides not matched to a gene: 6. Germline V CDR1 and CDR2: PRHDT, FYEKMQ (reference sequence).

This clone was seen just once. This chain connects TRBV29-1 to TRBJ2-3, with D perhaps TRBD2 (6 bases). Germline V gene data show CDR1 as SQVTM and CDR2 as ANQGSEA. CDR3 length equals 14 residues. V lost 1 base, J lost 4 bases, and 12 bases lay in between. CDR3 loop: CSVEGGEVADTQYF. The DNA for the CDR3 is TGCAGCGTTGAAGGCGGGGAGGTCGCAGATACGCAGTATTTT.

This chain links TRBV10-3 with TRBJ2-1, with 10 bases identical to TRBD2. Germline V gene lookup returns CDR1 ENHRY and CDR2 SYGVKD. This CDR3 contains 14 residues. With 10 bases clipped from V and 4 bases from J, the junction kept 7 bases outside the gene matches. The DNA for the CDR3 is TGTGCCAGCGTTCGGACTAGCGGATACAATGAGCAGTTCTTC. As protein: CASVRTSGYNEQFF.

V and J are TRBV27 and TRBJ2-1, with TRBD1 identical over 8 bases. The CDR3 extends over 14 amino acids. Per the germline V gene, CDR1 is MNHEY and CDR2 is SMNVEV (reference sequence). V dropped 5 bases and J dropped 4; count of bases not matched to a gene: 4. CDR3 protein: CASSQGQAYNEQFF. The CDR3 coding sequence is TGTGCCAGCAGTCAGGGACAGGCATACAATGAGCAGTTCTTC.

V and J are TRBV10-2 and TRBJ2-7; D might be TRBD1 (6 bases). The CDR3 length is 12 residues. The V end was cut by 6 bases, the J end by 3 bases, with 9 bases between. CDR1 is WSHSY and CDR2 is SAAADI in the germline V gene. The CDR3 loop is CASSSTGYEQYF. In DNA form, the CDR3 reads TGCGCCAGCAGCTCGACAGGCTACGAGCAGTACTTC.

This chain links TRBV11-2 with TRBJ2-3, with a tentative D call TRBD2 (6 bases). Germline CDR1 SGHAT, CDR2 FQNNGV. The length of the CDR3 is 18 residues. The V end was cut by 3 bases, the J end by 1 base, with 20 bases between. CDR3 region: CASSLGLKPGAGTDTQYF. For the CDR3, the DNA is TGTGCCAGCAGCTTGGGACTCAAACCTGGTGCTGGCACAGATACGCAGTATTTT.